These 19 T cell receptor beta chains originate from one sample sequenced in a study of blood T cell repertoires in COVID-19. The method was immunoSEQ multiplex PCR; TCRdb's version includes in-frame clones alone and lacks a portion of them. The sample contains tens of thousands of clones, 89% of which appear only once. The sample consisted of peripheral blood. These receptors all come from a man over 45 with acute or convalescent COVID-19.

J is TRBJ1-3 and V is TRBV4-1, with TRBD1 matching over 7 bases. The CDR3 is 15 amino acids. Per germline, CDR1 MGHRA and CDR2 YSYEKL. The V and J ends lost 4 bases and 4 bases, in that order; junction bases with no gene match: 7. CDR3 sequence reads: CASSPLGRGGNTIYF. The CDR3 nucleotides are TGCGCCAGCAGCCCCCTGGGCAGGGGGGGAAACACCATATATTTT.

V and J are TRBV5-4 and TRBJ1-2; no firm D call. In germline, CDR1 is SGHNT, CDR2 YYREEE (reference sequence). This CDR3 is built from 13 residues. V gave up 1 base and J gave up 7 bases, with 11 bases separating them. The DNA for the CDR3 is TGTGCCAGCAGCTTGAACGAGGGCTCTGGCTACACCTTC. Encoded protein: CASSLNEGSGYTF.

The rearrangement uses TRBV19 and TRBJ1-3; TRBD1 agrees at 7 bases. V lost 8 bases, J lost 2 bases, and 9 bases stayed unmatched. This CDR3 has 15 amino acids. Germline-derived CDR1 and CDR2 are LNHDA and SQIVND (reference sequence). The CDR3 nucleotides are TGTGCCAGTGGGGCCGGGACAGTGCCTGGAAACACCATATATTTT. This gives the protein CASGAGTVPGNTIYF.

This clone has just one count. The rearrangement links TRBV7-2 to TRBJ1-2; D perhaps matches TRBD1 (6 bases). Germline V lookup: CDR1 SGHTA, CDR2 FQGNSA. This CDR3 region has 15 residues. Trimming removed 0 bases at V and 7 bases at J, with 15 bases between. The CDR3 DNA sequence: TGTGCCAGCAGCTTAGCGCAGGAGCAGGGGCTTGGCTACACCTTC. Its translation is CASSLAQEQGLGYTF.

The genes are TRBV6-1 and TRBJ1-2; D call uncertain. The germline V gene encodes CDR1 MNHNS and CDR2 SASEGT. The CDR3 contains 14 residues. V dropped 2 bases and J dropped 1 base, with 8 bases sitting between them. In DNA, the CDR3 is TGTGCCAGCAGTGAAATGGCAAGTAACTATGGCTACACCTTC. Protein product: CASSEMASNYGYTF.

This rearrangement joins TRBV2 to TRBJ1-2; TRBD1 aligns across 9 bases. Trimming cost V 6 bases and J 8 bases; bases outside gene matches: 16. This CDR3 has 16 amino acids. Germline assignment: CDR1 SNHLY and CDR2 FYNNEI. The CDR3 protein is CASSLHRDRVTGGYTF. In DNA, the CDR3 is TGTGCCAGCAGCCTACACCGGGACAGGGTGACGGGCGGCTACACCTTC.

The CDR3 loop is CAISESGGGGTGELFF. The CDR3 DNA reads TGTGCCATCAGTGAGTCAGGGGGCGGTGGCACCGGGGAGCTGTTTTTT. This rearrangement joins TRBV10-3 to TRBJ2-2; 7 positions match TRBD1. Trimming at V came to 0 bases and at J to 4 bases, leaving 5 bases not matched to a gene. CDR1 is ENHRY, CDR2 SYGVKD, per germline. The CDR3 has 16 residues.

There are a few counts of this clone. J is TRBJ2-7 and V is TRBV7-9; the match to TRBD2 covers 10 bases. This CDR3 has 17 residues. CDR1 is SEHNR, CDR2 FQNEAQ, per germline (reference sequence). J lost 5 bases, V lost 3 bases, and 13 bases had no gene match. The CDR3 protein is CASSFMVAGGISHEQYF. The CDR3 nucleotides are TGTGCCAGCAGCTTCATGGTAGCGGGAGGAATATCCCACGAGCAGTACTTC.

V usage is TRBV5-5 and J usage is TRBJ2-4; 8 bases line up with TRBD2. This CDR3 region has 19 residues. From germline, CDR1 is SGHKS and CDR2 YYEKEE (reference sequence). After removal of 0 bases from V and 0 bases from J, the junction contained 11 bases not matched to a gene. The CDR3 sequence: CASSLVGLAVEIAKNIQYF. CDR3 DNA: TGTGCCAGCAGCTTGGTTGGACTAGCCGTAGAAATAGCCAAAAACATTCAGTACTTC.

This rearrangement joins TRBV30 to TRBJ1-5; D unresolved. Trimming took off 0 bases at V and 6 bases at J, with 12 bases between the two ends. The germline V gene encodes CDR1 GTSNPN and CDR2 SVGIG (reference sequence). The CDR3 is made up of 14 amino acids. The CDR3 DNA follows: TGTGCCTGGAGTGTACGAACGGGAAGTCAGCCCCAGCATTTT. Its translation is CAWSVRTGSQPQHF.

The V gene is TRBV7-9, the J gene TRBJ2-4; D may be TRBD1 (5 bases). This CDR3 contains 16 residues. Trimming cost V 5 bases and J 1 base, with 15 bases left between them. The germline CDR1 and CDR2 sequences are SEHNR and FQNEAQ (reference sequence). CDR3 in DNA: TGTGCCAGCAGCCACCAAGGGGATGGGGCCAAAAACATTCAGTACTTC. The encoded protein is CASSHQGDGAKNIQYF.

This chain links TRBV6-5 with TRBJ1-3, with 7 bases that match TRBD1. V trimming: 2 bases; J trimming: 4 bases; junction bases outside the gene matches: 2. The germline V gene has CDR1 MNHEY and CDR2 SVGAGI. The CDR3 runs 14 residues. The CDR3 reads CASSYRGPGNTIYF. The CDR3 DNA is TGTGCCAGCAGTTACAGGGGGCCAGGAAACACCATATATTTT.

This clone was observed once. The chain recombines TRBV2 with TRBJ2-1, with D perhaps TRBD1 (8 bases). Germline values: CDR1 SNHLY, CDR2 FYNNEI. The CDR3 totals 15 residues. V was clipped by 1 base and J by 4 bases, with 11 bases between them. In DNA, the CDR3 is TGTGCCAGCAGTGAAGACAGGGGGGGGTACAATGAGCAGTTCTTC. This codes for CASSEDRGGYNEQFF.

The genes are TRBV20-1 and TRBJ2-7; 7 positions match TRBD2. There are 15 residues in the CDR3. V lost 3 bases and J lost 2; bases outside the gene matches: 10. Germline values: CDR1 DFQATT, CDR2 SNEGSKA (reference sequence). This CDR3 is CSASDSIGGTYEQYF. The DNA of the CDR3 is TGCAGTGCTAGTGATTCGATCGGGGGGACCTACGAGCAGTACTTC.

This chain's CDR3 is CASSRQGDYGYTF. The CDR3, as DNA: TGTGCCAGCAGCCGACAGGGTGACTATGGCTACACCTTC. The chain combines TRBV5-5 with TRBJ1-2; 7 nucleotides line up with TRBD1. Germline loops: CDR1 SGHKS, CDR2 YYEKEE (reference sequence). The junction had 3 bases not matched to a gene; V was cut back by 4 bases and J by 3 bases. This CDR3 has 13 amino acids. The full variable domain, its missing parts supplied by reference TRBV5-5 and TRBJ1-2, is DAGVTQSPTHLIKTRGQQVTLRCSPISGHKSVSWYQQVLGQGPQFIFQYYEKEERGRGNFPDRFSARQFPNYSSELNVNALLLGDSALYLCASSRQGDYGYTFGSGTRLTVV.

The chain recombines TRBV6-1 with TRBJ2-7, with D possibly matching TRBD1 (6 bases). The CDR3 has 15 amino acids. V dropped 3 bases and J dropped 4 bases, with 16 bases sitting between them. Germline CDR1 reads MNHNS; CDR2 reads SASEGT. In DNA form, the CDR3 reads TGTGCCAGCAGTGATCCGGGACAACTAGGTTACGAGCAGTACGTC. Translated, it gives CASSDPGQLGYEQYV.

This clone turned up a few times. The chain couples TRBV7-9 to TRBJ2-1; D gene ambiguous. Germline V lookup: CDR1 SEHNR, CDR2 FQNEAQ (reference sequence). The CDR3 spans 14 residues. V lost 3 bases and J 7 bases, leaving 13 bases between the germline ends. CDR3: CASSLPGLRNEQFF. In DNA form, the CDR3 reads TGTGCCAGCAGCTTGCCAGGTTTAAGGAATGAGCAGTTCTTC.

The rearrangement joins TRBV6-6 to TRBJ1-1; the match to TRBD1 covers 8 bases. The germline V gene has CDR1 MNHNY and CDR2 SVGAGI (reference sequence). The V and J ends lost 6 bases and 1 base, in that order; junction bases with no gene match: 4. The CDR3 is made up of 14 amino acids. The CDR3 nucleotides read TGTGCCAGCAGCGACAGGGGACCGAACACTGAAGCTTTCTTT. It specifies CASSDRGPNTEAFF.

The chain couples TRBV21-1 to TRBJ2-5; the table's D call, TRBD1, was not checked against the DNA. TRBV21-1 is listed as a pseudogene. The CDR3 is 15 residues long. The CDR3 DNA reads as TGTGCCAGCAGCAGCCGACAGGGCCAAGAGGAGACCCAGTACTTC. This encodes CASSSRQGQEETQYF.